The 27 T cell receptor beta chains listed next were all sequenced from one sample in a study of identical twins. TCRdb processed the 5' RACE reads anew with MiXCR; each CDR3 protein has one entry. In the table there are 1.5 million to 2 million distinct CDR3 sequences, under 35% of which are singletons. Sequences were obtained from cord blood. The receptors come from a newborn girl in good health.

Concerning this clonotype itself: This clone may be a read error of a much larger clone one base away. The V call is TRBV12-3 or TRBV12-4, the J call TRBJ2-1, with 9 bases that match TRBD2. The CDR3 spans 13 residues. With 5 bases clipped from V and 10 bases from J, the junction kept 6 bases outside the gene matches. CDR3 in amino acids: CASSPTSGLEQFF. In nucleotides, the CDR3 is TGTGCCAGCAGTCCGACTAGCGGTTTAGAGCAGTTCTTC.

This clonotype showed up many times. As DNA, the CDR3 is TGTGCCAGCAGCCAAGAAAAGACAGCCAAAAACATTCAGTACTTC. Encoded protein: CASSQEKTAKNIQYF. The J gene is TRBJ2-4, the V gene TRBV4-2; D not certain. This CDR3 is built from 15 residues. Germline CDR1 and CDR2: LGHNA and YNFKEQ. Trimming cost V 0 bases and J 0 bases, with 6 bases left between them.

The chain couples TRBV24-1 to TRBJ2-4; unclear D gene. V lost 4 bases and J lost 13, with 16 bases in between. The CDR3 contains 13 residues. Germline assignment: CDR1 KGHDR and CDR2 SFDVKD. CDR3 protein: CATSETMGSEQYF. As DNA, the CDR3 is TGTGCCACCAGTGAGACGATGGGTTCAGAGCAGTACTTC.

The chain joins TRBV7-9 to TRBJ2-7, with 7 bases aligning to TRBD1. The V segment lost 5 bases and the J segment 5 bases; nucleotides outside the gene matches: 12. The CDR3 runs 15 residues. The germline V gene encodes CDR1 SEHNR and CDR2 FQNEAQ (reference sequence). CDR3: CASSRRETGINEQYF. The CDR3, as DNA: TGTGCCAGCAGCCGCAGGGAGACAGGGATAAACGAGCAGTACTTC. The full variable domain, completed using reference TRBV7-9 and TRBJ2-7, is DTGVSQNPRHKITKRGQNVTFRCDPISEHNRLYWYRQTLGQGPEFLTYFQNEAQLEKSRLLSDRFSAERPKGSFSTLEIQRTEQGDSAMYLCASSRRETGINEQYFGPGTRLTVT.

This clonotype was seen a handful of times. The gene calls are TRBV15 and TRBJ2-4, with 7 nucleotides matching TRBD2. V was pared by 7 bases and J by 0 bases, with 9 bases of the junction left unmatched. The CDR3 covers 16 residues. In germline, CDR1 is LNHNV, CDR2 YYDKDF (reference sequence). The CDR3 spells CATTERGIIAKNIQYF. For the CDR3, the DNA is TGTGCCACCACCGAGCGGGGAATTATAGCCAAAAACATTCAGTACTTC.

V and J are TRBV2 and TRBJ2-4, with 12 bases lining up with TRBD2. The germline CDR1 and CDR2 sequences are SNHLY and FYNNEI. Germline trimming cut 6 bases from V and 0 bases from J; bases unmatched to any gene: 3. The CDR3 totals 16 residues. Written as DNA, the CDR3 is TGTGCCAGCAGGAGACTAGCGGGAGTAGCCAAAAACATTCAGTACTTC. Its translation is CASRRLAGVAKNIQYF.

The gene calls are TRBV6-2 or TRBV6-3 and TRBJ1-5; tentatively, D is TRBD1 (5 bases). The CDR3 spans 14 residues. CDR1 and CDR2 from the germline V gene are MNHEY and SVGEGT. V lost 4 bases, J lost 7 bases, and 14 bases lay in between. CDR3: CASSSDTDSQPQHF. The CDR3 nucleotides read TGTGCCAGCAGTTCAGACACCGACAGCCAGCCCCAGCATTTT.

This chain uses TRBV25-1 with TRBJ2-7; 11 bases are a match to TRBD2. Germline CDR1 reads MGHDK; CDR2 reads SYGVNS. The ends lost 8 bases at V and 3 bases at J; junction bases unmatched: 6. This CDR3 contains 14 residues. CDR3 sequence (DNA): TGTGCCAGCTCCAGACTAGCGGGGCTCTACGAGCAGTACTTC. It yields the protein CASSRLAGLYEQYF.

This chain joins TRBV18 and TRBJ2-1, with a tentative D call TRBD2 (5 bases). Germline values: CDR1 KGHSH, CDR2 LQKENI. The CDR3 has 15 residues. The V end was cut by 3 bases, the J end by 7 bases, with 16 bases between. CDR3 nucleotide sequence: TGTGCCAGCTCACCTTCCCGTAGAACGGGGAATGAGCAGTTCTTC. It codes for CASSPSRRTGNEQFF.

Notes on this clonotype: One junction end does not reproduce the germline sequence, and a read error may be involved. The chain recombines TRBV28 with TRBJ2-2; either TRBD1 or TRBD2 may supply D (5 bases each). CDR1 MDHEN and CDR2 SYDVKM come from the germline V gene. CDR3 length equals 16 residues. CDR3 sequence: CASSFLPGPGTGEPFF. The CDR3 coding sequence is TGTGCCAGCAGTTTTTTACCGGGACCCGGGACCGGGGAGCCGTTTTTT.

This clonotype appeared once. The rearrangement uses TRBV20-1 and TRBJ1-5, with D maybe TRBD1 (5 bases). V shed 5 bases and J shed 0 bases, with 14 bases lying between them. From germline, CDR1 is DFQATT and CDR2 SNEGSKA (reference sequence). The CDR3 has 15 residues. The CDR3 nucleotides are TGCAGTGCTCCTCGGGGGGGTTATAGCAATCAGCCCCAGCATTTT. As protein: CSAPRGGYSNQPQHF.

As for this clonotype: The junction departs from germline at one end; a sequencing error may be responsible. The chain couples TRBV5-6 to TRBJ2-1; 11 positions match TRBD2. This CDR3 spans 16 amino acids. The germline CDR1 and CDR2 sequences are SGHDT and YYEEEE. The CDR3, as DNA: TGTGCCGGCAGCCGACTAGCGGGGAGCTCCTACAATGAGCAGTTCTTC. The encoded protein is CAGSRLAGSSYNEQFF. The entire variable domain, with the rest obtained from reference TRBV5-6 and TRBJ2-1, is as follows: DAGVTQSPTHLIKTRGQQVTLRCSPKSGHDTVSWYQQALGQGPQFIFQYYEEEERQRGNFPDRFSGHQFPNYSSELNVNALLLGDSALYLCAGSRLAGSSYNEQFFGPGTRLTVL.

This sequence joins TRBV27 and TRBJ1-5; TRBD1 aligns across 9 bases. The V gene's germline CDR1 is MNHEY and CDR2 SMNVEV (reference sequence). The CDR3 loop spans 17 amino acids. J gave up 0 bases and V 6 bases, and 9 bases lay outside the gene matches. CDR3 region: CASRLKGDRVSNQPQHF. Written as DNA, the CDR3 is TGTGCCAGCAGACTAAAAGGGGACAGGGTTAGCAATCAGCCCCAGCATTTT.

The chain has TRBV20-1 and TRBJ2-3, with a tentative D call TRBD2 (7 bases). Germline CDR1 and CDR2: DFQATT and SNEGSKA (reference sequence). Trimming removed 1 base at V and 0 bases at J, with 17 bases between. The CDR3 extends over 17 amino acids. The CDR3: CSARVGGASVSTDTQYF. The DNA for the CDR3 is TGCAGTGCTAGAGTGGGGGGGGCGAGCGTCAGCACAGATACGCAGTATTTT.

This clonotype was found a few times. The gene calls are TRBV30 and TRBJ2-5, with no clear D. The V gene lost 6 bases and the J gene lost 0 bases, with 8 bases spanning the gap. Germline CDR1 is GTSNPN and CDR2 is SVGIG (reference sequence). The CDR3 is 12 amino acids. CDR3 protein: CACLGYQETQYF. As DNA, the CDR3 is TGTGCCTGTTTAGGGTACCAAGAGACCCAGTACTTC.

This chain links TRBV21-1 with TRBJ1-2. TRBV21-1 is a pseudogene. CDR3 size: 13 residues. The CDR3: CASSKGKGNGYTF. CDR3 coding DNA: TGTGCCAGCAGCAAAGGGAAGGGAAATGGCTACACCTTC.

This clonotype showed up just a few times. The chain uses TRBV6-5 and TRBJ2-3; the D call may be TRBD1 or TRBD2 (5 bases each). The V end was cut by 5 bases, the J end by 1 base, with 25 bases between. The CDR3 length is 19 residues. CDR1 MNHEY and CDR2 SVGAGI come from the germline V gene. The CDR3 spells CASSHLRGQVRFRTDTQYF. CDR3 sequence (DNA): TGTGCCAGCAGTCACCTGAGGGGCCAGGTTCGCTTCCGCACAGATACGCAGTATTTT.

This clonotype occurred a few times. The CDR3 nucleotides read TGTACCCCGAGGGGTTATGGCTACACCTTC. Its translation: CTPRGYGYTF. The chain uses TRBV27 and TRBJ1-2; a possible D gene is TRBD1 (5 bases). The CDR3 sequence is 10 residues long. Germline loops: CDR1 MNHEY, CDR2 SMNVEV (reference sequence).

This clonotype was counted only a few times. J is TRBJ1-1 and V is TRBV12-3 or TRBV12-4; D unresolved. V shed 7 bases and J shed 4 bases, with 13 bases lying between them. The CDR3 runs to 13 residues. This chain's CDR3 is CASNPGAGTEAFF. In DNA, the CDR3 is TGTGCCAGCAATCCGGGTGCCGGCACTGAAGCTTTCTTT.

The V gene is TRBV28, the J gene TRBJ2-4; TRBD2 is a possible D gene (5 bases). Trimming removed 5 bases from V and 0 bases from J, with 14 bases in between. CDR1 is MDHEN and CDR2 is SYDVKM in the germline V gene. The CDR3 runs to 16 residues. CDR3 DNA: TGTGCCAGCAGTCTTCCCGGACGGGGAGCCAAAAACATTCAGTACTTC. Its translation is CASSLPGRGAKNIQYF.

This clonotype came up many times. V usage is TRBV5-1 and J usage is TRBJ1-4; 8 positions match TRBD1. After removal of 4 bases from V and 8 bases from J, the junction contained 7 bases not matched to a gene. Germline CDR1 reads SGHRS; CDR2 reads YFSETQ. The CDR3 sequence is 14 residues long. The DNA for the CDR3 is TGCGCCAGCAGCCCTGGACAGGGATACGAAAAACTGTTTTTT. Its protein product is CASSPGQGYEKLFF.

The chain carries TRBV5-1 and TRBJ1-6, with 7 bases fitting TRBD1. The V and J ends lost 4 bases and 7 bases, in that order; junction bases with no gene match: 8. Germline loops: CDR1 SGHRS, CDR2 YFSETQ. The CDR3 runs 15 residues. CDR3 sequence reads: CASSARQGWNSPLHF. CDR3 bases: TGCGCCAGCAGCGCCCGACAGGGATGGAATTCACCCCTCCACTTT.

This clonotype has only a few counts. The V call is TRBV5-1, the J call TRBJ2-7; 10 nucleotides align to TRBD2. Germline V gives CDR1 SGHRS, CDR2 YFSETQ. After removal of 1 base from V and 2 bases from J, the junction contained 9 bases not matched to a gene. This CDR3 region has 17 residues. CDR3 sequence (DNA): TGCGCCAGCAGCTTGACAATAGCGGGAGGTCCTACCTACGAGCAGTACTTC. As protein: CASSLTIAGGPTYEQYF.

This chain links TRBV5-1 with TRBJ1-2; D remains unclear. V was shortened by 0 bases and J by 6 bases, with 9 bases between the two germline ends. CDR1 SGHRS and CDR2 YFSETQ come from the germline V gene. CDR3 length: 13 amino acids. Written as DNA, the CDR3 is TGCGCCAGCAGCTTGGCCCAGGCCGATGGCTACACCTTC. Protein: CASSLAQADGYTF.

Here the CDR3 DNA reads TGTGCCAGCAGCCAAATGCCGGGACTAGCGGATAGATGGACCTACAATGAGCAGTTCTTC. This translates into CASSQMPGLADRWTYNEQFF. The rearrangement uses TRBV14 and TRBJ2-1; 11 bases are a match to TRBD2. CDR1 SGHDN and CDR2 FVKESK come from the germline V gene. This CDR3 is built from 20 residues. Trimming cost V 2 bases and J 2 bases; bases outside gene matches: 14.

V is TRBV20-1 and J is TRBJ2-1, with D perhaps assigned TRBD1 or TRBD2 (5 bases each). The CDR3 extends over 13 amino acids. Germline CDR1 is DFQATT and CDR2 is SNEGSKA (reference sequence). V lost 6 bases and J lost 5, with 14 bases in between. CDR3 in amino acids: CSALGPPDNEQFF. CDR3 DNA: TGCAGTGCCTTGGGACCGCCTGACAATGAGCAGTTCTTC.

About this clonotype itself: A much larger clone lies a single base off, so this may be a read error. The rearrangement uses TRBV12-3 or TRBV12-4 and TRBJ2-1; 8 bases match TRBD2. This CDR3 is 15 amino acids long. CDR3 sequence reads: CVSSPRLATYNEQFF. The CDR3 coding sequence is TGTGTCAGCAGTCCCCGACTAGCGACGTACAATGAGCAGTTCTTC.